This T cell receptor beta chain was observed in a study of CD8+CD57+ T cells in acquired aplastic anemia. Notes on the study in general: Overlap between patients and controls comprised roughly 30 CD8+ CDR3 sequences.

Genomic DNA served as template for TCR beta VDJ and CDR3 profiling. Using its own MiXCR run on the reads, TCRdb lists one record per CDR3 protein. The table lists roughly 250,000 distinct CDR3 sequences, more than 45% of them singletons. This clonotype was detected a few times. Its antigen is not known. One end of the junction fails to match germline, which may point to a read error. Patients sequenced had flow cytometry evidence of CD8+CD57+ cell expansion. The CDR3 runs 16 residues. Germline V gives CDR1 MNHNS, CDR2 SASEGT. This chain uses TRBV6-1 with TRBJ1-3; 10 positions agree with TRBD1. The specimen sequenced was sorted CD4+, CD8+, or CD8+CD57+ T cells (not recorded which) from PBMCs. The source of this sequence is a human donor with aplastic anemia. The CDR3 is CAISAGDRGSGNTIYF. In DNA form, the CDR3 reads TGTGCCATCAGTGCAGGGGACAGGGGATCTGGAAACACCATATATTTT.